These 29 T cell receptor beta chains share one sample of origin, sequenced in a study of pediatric ulcerative colitis. During colonoscopy, one to two rectal pinch biopsies were collected. The repertoire was sequenced with immunoSEQ multiplex PCR; TCRdb's copy has only in-frame clones and lacks some. This table has tens of thousands of clones, 65% to 80% appearing once. Sample: gut tissue. The source of these receptors is a boy aged 5 to 17 with severe ulcerative colitis.

Notes on this clone: The sample contains more than one DNA sequence encoding this CDR3. The chain links TRBV6-5 to TRBJ2-7; D is perhaps TRBD2 (6 bases). This CDR3 region has 11 residues. V lost 6 bases to trimming and J lost 4 bases, with 7 bases between them. Germline V gene data show CDR1 as MNHEY and CDR2 as SVGAGI. CDR3: CASRGLYEQYF. CDR3 DNA sequence: TGTGCCAGCAGGGGACTTTACGAGCAGTACTTC.

The chain combines TRBV6-1 with TRBJ1-2; a weak D match, TRBD1 (6 bases). CDR1 is MNHNS and CDR2 is SASEGT in the germline V gene. Between the trimmed V and J ends, which lost 8 bases and 5 bases, there was a span of 18 bases. The CDR3 extends over 14 amino acids. CDR3 bases: TGTGCCAGCCACGTGAGGGGGTTCAGGTATGGCTACACCTTC. Its protein product is CASHVRGFRYGYTF.

This clone appeared a few times. The V gene is TRBV19, the J gene TRBJ2-2; no definite D call. CDR1 LNHDA and CDR2 SQIVND come from the germline V gene (reference sequence). The CDR3 consists of 13 residues. The V gene lost 3 bases and the J gene lost 8 bases, with 10 bases spanning the gap. In DNA form, the CDR3 reads TGTGCCAGTAGTATGCGAAGGGTGGGGGAGCTGTTTTTT. Protein product: CASSMRRVGELFF.

The chain employs TRBV11-2 and TRBJ1-6; TRBD1 matches 7 bases. Germline CDR1 reads SGHAT; CDR2 reads FQNNGV. The V and J ends lost 5 bases and 9 bases, in that order; junction bases with no gene match: 10. The CDR3 consists of 15 residues. The CDR3 here is CASSPPTGPGSPLHF. The CDR3 region has the DNA TGTGCCAGCAGCCCGCCGACAGGGCCAGGTTCACCCCTCCACTTT.

This clone was observed once. This chain connects TRBV5-6 to TRBJ1-3; weak D call: TRBD1 (6 bases). CDR3 length equals 16 residues. V lost 3 bases and J lost 3, with 16 bases in between. Per the germline V gene, CDR1 is SGHDT and CDR2 is YYEEEE. The CDR3 DNA is TGTGCCAGCAGCTCCCGGGGACACTGGGTTGGAAACACCATATATTTT. Its translation: CASSSRGHWVGNTIYF.

The chain carries TRBV14 and TRBJ1-4; D is possibly TRBD1 (5 bases). The length of the CDR3 is 16 residues. Trimming pared 2 bases from V and 5 bases from J, leaving 15 bases between. Germline V lookup: CDR1 SGHDN, CDR2 FVKESK. CDR3 sequence reads: CASSQPSVGGNEKLFF. In DNA, the CDR3 is TGTGCCAGCAGCCAACCCTCGGTGGGGGGGAATGAAAAACTGTTTTTT.

Only a few counts were recorded for this clone. The chain employs TRBV28 and TRBJ1-5; D gene ambiguous. Germline CDR1 is MDHEN and CDR2 is SYDVKM. The CDR3 is 14 residues long. With 3 bases removed from V and 0 bases from J, the gap between germline ends came to 6 bases. CDR3 in amino acids: CASSFANSNQPQHF. The CDR3, as DNA: TGTGCCAGCAGTTTTGCCAATAGCAATCAGCCCCAGCATTTT.

This chain uses TRBV27 with TRBJ1-1; 8 positions agree with TRBD1. There are 16 residues in the CDR3. CDR1 is MNHEY, CDR2 SMNVEV, per germline (reference sequence). The V gene end was trimmed by 6 bases and the J gene end by 3 bases; junction bases not matched to a gene: 12. CDR3 DNA sequence: TGTGCCAGCAGCGCACAGGGGGTTGTTAAGTACACTGAAGCTTTCTTT. It encodes CASSAQGVVKYTEAFF.

There are a few counts of this clone. The chain links TRBV21-1 to TRBJ1-2; TRBD1, the D gene given by the table, was not confirmed from the DNA. TRBV21-1 is given as a pseudogene. This CDR3 is 14 amino acids long. The CDR3 sequence is CASSKRSRGGGYTF. CDR3 DNA: TGTGCCAGCAGCAAACGGTCCAGGGGCGGTGGCTACACCTTC.

The V call is TRBV7-6, the J call TRBJ1-5, with D unclear. Germline V gives CDR1 SGHVS, CDR2 FNYEAQ. The CDR3 totals 13 residues. V lost 5 bases and J lost 7, with 12 bases in between. The CDR3 loop reads CASSPEVGQPQHF. The CDR3 DNA follows: TGTGCCAGCAGCCCCGAGGTGGGCCAGCCCCAGCATTTT.

The chain combines TRBV9 with TRBJ2-7; 7 bases match TRBD2. The CDR3 is 13 residues long. Unmatched junction bases numbered 5, after V lost 4 bases and J lost 4 bases. The germline gives CDR1 SGDLS, CDR2 YYNGEE. CDR3 amino acids: CASSSGGSYEQYF. The DNA of the CDR3 is TGTGCCAGCAGCTCAGGCGGGAGTTACGAGCAGTACTTC.

V is TRBV6-5 and J is TRBJ2-5; D is ambiguous. The CDR3 totals 14 residues. The V end lost 0 bases, the J end lost 2 bases, and 7 bases lay between the germline ends. Germline loops: CDR1 MNHEY, CDR2 SVGAGI. CDR3 region: CASSYSYRQETQYF. The CDR3 nucleotides read TGTGCCAGCAGTTACTCTTATAGACAAGAGACCCAGTACTTC.

This clone is a singleton in its sample. The chain employs TRBV2 and TRBJ2-6, with 7 bases fitting TRBD2. The V gene's germline CDR1 is SNHLY and CDR2 FYNNEI. The length of the CDR3 is 18 residues. The J segment lost 4 bases and the V segment lost 5 bases, leaving 14 bases of the junction unmatched. The CDR3 reads CASSSPGRGATGANVLTF. The CDR3 DNA sequence: TGTGCCAGCAGTTCCCCAGGGAGGGGCGCAACCGGGGCCAACGTCCTGACTTTC.

This chain links TRBV2 with TRBJ2-5; maybe TRBD1 (5 bases). CDR1 is SNHLY and CDR2 is FYNNEI in the germline V gene. CDR3 length equals 15 residues. The V gene lost 6 bases and the J gene lost 1 base, with 15 bases spanning the gap. The CDR3 DNA sequence: TGTGCCAGCAGGTCGACAGTCCTTTCCCAAGAGACCCAGTACTTC. Protein: CASRSTVLSQETQYF.

This clone was detected a few times. Here the CDR3 DNA reads TGTGCCAGCAGCCACTGGGGGGCCGACACAGATACGCAGTATTTT. Its translation is CASSHWGADTDTQYF. The chain uses TRBV6-1 and TRBJ2-3; D may be TRBD1 or TRBD2 (6 bases each). V was shortened by 6 bases and J by 2 bases, with 15 bases between the two germline ends. The CDR3 covers 15 residues. Germline CDR1 is MNHNS and CDR2 is SASEGT.

This chain joins TRBV11-2 and TRBJ1-2; D gene unclear. V dropped 4 bases and J dropped 6 bases, with 12 bases sitting between them. The CDR3 is made up of 13 amino acids. Germline V lookup: CDR1 SGHAT, CDR2 FQNNGV. The CDR3 sequence: CASSSTILDGYTF. The CDR3, as DNA: TGTGCCAGCAGCTCAACCATACTAGATGGCTACACCTTC.

This clone was seen a handful of times. This rearrangement joins TRBV5-4 to TRBJ2-7; D is tentatively TRBD1 or TRBD2 (6 bases each). Germline-derived CDR1 and CDR2 are SGHNT and YYREEE (reference sequence). This CDR3 is 15 amino acids long. Trimming took off 4 bases at V and 2 bases at J, with 16 bases between the two ends. CDR3 DNA sequence: TGTGCCAGCAGCCCGGGGGCAGGGGATACCTACGAGCAGTACTTC. Encoded protein: CASSPGAGDTYEQYF. The full variable domain, with the rest looked up from reference TRBV5-4 and TRBJ2-7, is ETGVTQSPTHLIKTRGQQVTLRCSSQSGHNTVSWYQQALGQGPQFIFQYYREEENGRGNFPPRFSGLQFPNYSSELNVNALELDDSALYLCASSPGAGDTYEQYFGPGTRLTVT.

The J gene is TRBJ2-1, the V gene TRBV18, with no clear D. The CDR3 loop spans 15 amino acids. Germline V gene lookup returns CDR1 KGHSH and CDR2 LQKENI. Trimming shortened V by 1 base and J by 2 bases, and 9 bases separated the two germline ends. CDR3: CASSPQDSPYNEQFF. The CDR3 DNA is TGTGCCAGCTCACCACAGGATTCACCCTACAATGAGCAGTTCTTC.

V usage is TRBV6-6 and J usage is TRBJ1-1; the D is unclear. V was cut by 5 bases and J by 1 base, with 14 bases left in between. From germline, CDR1 is MNHNY and CDR2 SVGAGI (reference sequence). The CDR3 totals 15 residues. The CDR3: CASSTPYSSNTEAFF. The DNA for the CDR3 is TGTGCCAGCAGTACCCCGTACTCCTCGAACACTGAAGCTTTCTTT.

This clone turned up a few times. J is TRBJ2-1 and V is TRBV5-1, with a tentative D call TRBD1 (5 bases). In germline, CDR1 is SGHRS, CDR2 YFSETQ. Trimming removed 2 bases at V and 7 bases at J, with 10 bases between. This CDR3 has 13 residues. The DNA of the CDR3 is TGCGCCAGCAGCTTAACAAGGGGTAATGAGCAGTTCTTC. The encoded protein is CASSLTRGNEQFF.

This sequence joins TRBV7-3 and TRBJ1-1; D gene ambiguous. CDR3 size: 13 residues. The germline V gene encodes CDR1 SGHTA and CDR2 FQGTGA. The V end was cut by 5 bases, the J end by 3 bases, with 10 bases between. CDR3 in amino acids: CASSQNRDTEAFF. As DNA, the CDR3 is TGTGCCAGCAGCCAAAACCGGGACACTGAAGCTTTCTTT.

This clone was seen a few times. The chain links TRBV7-2 to TRBJ2-1; 8 bases agree with TRBD1. There are 17 residues in the CDR3. Germline CDR1 and CDR2: SGHTA and FQGNSA. Losses at the gene ends were 1 base for V and 1 base for J; bases not matched to a gene: 6. CDR3 region: CASSLVSGGWSYNEQFF. The DNA for the CDR3 is TGTGCCAGCAGCTTAGTGTCAGGGGGCTGGTCCTACAATGAGCAGTTCTTC.

The gene calls are TRBV6-5 and TRBJ2-7; a weak D match, TRBD1 (6 bases). CDR1 MNHEY and CDR2 SVGAGI come from the germline V gene. V lost 6 bases and J 5 bases, leaving 11 bases between the germline ends. CDR3 length equals 12 residues. The CDR3 DNA reads as TGTGCCAGCAGCCCACAGGGAGACGAGCAGTACTTC. Encoded protein: CASSPQGDEQYF.

The chain has TRBV19 and TRBJ2-7, with 7 bases fitting TRBD1. The germline CDR1 and CDR2 sequences are LNHDA and SQIVND (reference sequence). J lost 2 bases, V lost 1 base, and 2 bases had no gene match. The CDR3 loop spans 14 amino acids. CDR3 region: CASSIVGQTYEQYF. CDR3 coding DNA: TGTGCCAGTAGTATAGTGGGACAGACCTACGAGCAGTACTTC.

The chain links TRBV10-3 to TRBJ1-5; D possibly corresponds to TRBD1 (5 bases). The V and J ends lost 3 bases and 5 bases respectively, with 11 bases between them. The CDR3 loop spans 14 amino acids. CDR1 and CDR2 from the germline V gene are ENHRY and SYGVKD. The CDR3 coding sequence is TGTGCCATCAGTGACAGGGAAGGAGATCAGCCCCAGCATTTT. This gives the protein CAISDREGDQPQHF.

This clone was observed a few times. The chain combines TRBV29-1 with TRBJ2-7; the D is unclear. The CDR3 sequence is 13 residues long. Germline V CDR1 and CDR2: SQVTM, ANQGSEA. Trimming removed 3 bases from V and 2 bases from J, with 11 bases in between. CDR3 sequence reads: CSVDSSVPYEQYF. The CDR3 region has the DNA TGCAGCGTTGATTCGAGTGTCCCCTACGAGCAGTACTTC.

A remark on this clone: The CDR3 carries no conserved terminal phenylalanine or tryptophan, so it likely arises from a read error. The chain combines TRBV7-8 with TRBJ1-6, with unresolved D. The ends were cut back, 3 bases at V and 7 bases at J, with 4 bases in the middle. CDR3 size: 12 residues. Germline V gene data show CDR1 as SGHVS and CDR2 as FQNEAQ. For the CDR3, the DNA is TGTGCCAGCAGCTTCCTGAATTCACCCCTCCACCTT. Its translation: CASSFLNSPLHL.

With regard to this clone: Since the CDR3 does not end with the conserved phenylalanine or tryptophan, this likely comes from a read error. The rearrangement joins TRBV6-1 to TRBJ1-6, with a possible D match to TRBD1 (6 bases). CDR1 is MNHNS and CDR2 is SASEGT in the germline V gene. The germline V and J ends were trimmed by 1 base and 6 bases, with 7 bases remaining between them. The CDR3 covers 14 residues. DNA for the CDR3: TGTGCCAGCAGTGAAGGGGACATTAATTCACCCCTCCACCTT. Translation: CASSEGDINSPLHL.

The chain recombines TRBV27 with TRBJ2-7; maybe TRBD2 (6 bases). The length of the CDR3 is 15 residues. Germline CDR1 and CDR2: MNHEY and SMNVEV (reference sequence). The V end was cut by 0 bases, the J end by 4 bases, with 13 bases between. In DNA form, the CDR3 reads TGTGCCAGCAGTTTATCCCTTGGAGGGATGTACGAGCAGTACTTC. It translates to CASSLSLGGMYEQYF.